This is a list of T cell receptor beta chains from one sample in a study of T cell repertoires in cytomegalovirus infection. Their antigen targets remain unknown. MiXCR, run by TCRdb on the reads, gives a single entry per CDR3 protein. The sample consists of 680,000 or so distinct CDR3 sequences, around 35% of them appearing once. The sequenced sample was cultured PBMCs, obtained from culture after CMV antigen stimulation. These receptors all come from a human donor in good health (CMV status not recorded). Some clones in this sample may be carry-over from other donors' samples. Each CDR3 is given with its conserved first and last residue. A D gene is named only where the DNA matches it firmly. For some rows the clone size is stated as once, few or many, or as a class when expanded; others skip it.

clone_size cdr3_length d_call j_call v_call cdr3_aa cdr3_nt
few 16 . TRBJ2-2 TRBV7-9 CASSSTWGSDTGELFF TGTGCCAGCAGCTCCACTTGGGGGAGCGACACCGGGGAGCTGTTTTTT
. 16 TRBD1 TRBJ1-6 TRBV20-1 CSARPDRANYNSPLHF TGCAGTGCTAGACCGGACAGGGCGAATTATAATTCACCCCTCCACTTT
. 14 . TRBJ2-5 TRBV19 CASSDPGLGETQYF TGTGCCAGTAGTGATCCCGGGCTCGGAGAGACCCAGTACTTC
few 11 . TRBJ1-3 TRBV12-3/TRBV12-4 CASSIEDTIYF TGTGCCAGCAGTATTGAGGACACCATATATTTT
. 15 . TRBJ1-6 TRBV11-2 CASSLRAEDHSPLHF TGTGCCAGCAGCTTACGGGCAGAAGATCATTCACCCCTCCACTTT
. 14 . TRBJ1-4 TRBV20-1 CSASNSATNEKLFF TGCAGTGCTAGTAACAGTGCAACTAATGAAAAACTGTTTTTT
. 17 . TRBJ2-6 TRBV6-5 CASSRPFRGGGANVLTF TGTGCCAGCAGTCGTCCCTTCAGGGGCGGCGGGGCCAACGTCCTGACTTTC
once 13 TRBD1 TRBJ1-1 TRBV20-1 CSAGTGFVTEAFF TGCAGTGCCGGGACAGGTTTTGTAACTGAAGCTTTCTTT
. 13 . TRBJ2-1 TRBV5-4 CASSLFVDNEQFF TGTGCCAGCAGCTTGTTTGTAGACAATGAGCAGTTCTTC
many 14 TRBD1 TRBJ1-1 TRBV7-2 CASSLATGIAEAFF TGTGCCAGCAGCTTAGCGACAGGGATCGCTGAAGCTTTCTTT
. 14 . TRBJ2-5 TRBV19 CASSIRDSPGAQYF TGTGCCAGTAGTATTCGGGACTCGCCGGGGGCCCAGTACTTC
once 13 . TRBJ2-5 TRBV19 CASSIEWGETQYF TGTGCCAGTAGTATTGAATGGGGAGAGACCCAGTACTTC
. 15 . TRBJ2-2 TRBV5-5 CASSLGTQYTGELFF TGTGCCAGCAGCTTGGGGACACAATACACCGGGGAGCTGTTTTTT
. 12 . TRBJ2-7 TRBV6-1 CASRTPTYEQYF TGTGCCAGCAGGACACCTACCTACGAGCAGTACTTC
. 15 . TRBJ1-1 TRBV28 CASSSSGTWDTEAFF TGTGCCAGCAGTTCCTCGGGTACCTGGGACACTGAAGCTTTCTTT
. 14 TRBD1 TRBJ1-4 TRBV7-8 CASSNVAGGSKLFF TGTGCCAGCAGCAATGTGGCAGGGGGCTCGAAACTGTTTTTT
. 17 TRBD1 TRBJ1-2 TRBV6-5 CASGYPPLWDRSDGYTF TGTGCCAGCGGTTACCCCCCTCTATGGGACAGGTCGGATGGCTACACCTTC
. 15 . TRBJ1-5 TRBV6-1 CASRLTAYSNQPQHF TGTGCCAGCAGACTGACAGCCTATAGCAATCAGCCCCAGCATTTT
few 14 . TRBJ2-2 TRBV4-1 CASSQAGNTGELFF TGCGCCAGCAGCCAAGCCGGGAACACCGGGGAGCTGTTTTTT
. 11 . TRBJ1-2 TRBV10-2 CATGRAGGYTF TGCGCCACCGGCAGGGCGGGCGGCTACACCTTC
. 15 . TRBJ2-5 TRBV7-6 CASSLVLGGQETQYF TGTGCCAGCAGCTTAGTTTTGGGCGGCCAAGAGACCCAGTACTTC
. 16 . TRBJ2-7 TRBV7-2 CASSPYTTVISYEQYF TGTGCCAGCAGCCCGTACACGACCGTAATCTCCTACGAGCAGTACTTC
. 15 . TRBJ1-6 TRBV14 CASSQESYRDSPLHF TGTGCCAGCAGCCAAGAGTCGTACAGGGATTCACCCCTCCACTTT
few 13 TRBD1 TRBJ2-7 TRBV7-2 CASSLDRVTEQYF TGTGCCAGCAGCTTGGACAGGGTAACCGAGCAGTACTTC
. 15 . TRBJ1-5 TRBV19 CASSIGHLSNQPQHF TGTGCCAGTAGTATAGGACACCTTAGCAATCAGCCCCAGCATTTT
few 14 TRBD2 TRBJ2-1 TRBV12-3/TRBV12-4 CASSPSGPYNEQFF TGTGCCAGCAGTCCTAGCGGTCCCTACAATGAGCAGTTCTTC
. 12 . TRBJ2-7 TRBV2 CASWGRYYEQYF TGTGCCAGTTGGGGGCGGTACTACGAGCAGTACTTC
once 18 TRBD2 TRBJ2-5 TRBV20-1 CSALQPTSGGAGPETQYF TGCAGTGCTCTGCAGCCCACTAGCGGGGGGGCGGGTCCAGAGACCCAGTACTTC
. 16 TRBD1 TRBJ1-1 TRBV5-1 CASSYGTGGKDTEAFF TGCGCCAGCAGCTACGGGACAGGGGGTAAAGACACTGAAGCTTTCTTT
. 14 . TRBJ1-1 TRBV11-2 CASSLPGWNTEAFF TGTGCCAGCAGCTTGCCAGGATGGAACACTGAAGCTTTCTTT
few 15 . TRBJ1-5 TRBV6-5 CASSSYGGSRQPQHF TGTGCCAGCAGCTCCTATGGGGGCTCACGTCAGCCCCAGCATTTT
. 13 . TRBJ1-5 TRBV19 CASSIAPNQPQHF TGTGCCAGTAGTATTGCCCCTAATCAGCCCCAGCATTTT
. 11 . TRBJ2-7 TRBV6-5 CATGDSVEQYF TGTGCTACGGGGGATTCCGTCGAGCAGTACTTC
. 12 . TRBJ2-1 TRBV12-3/TRBV12-4 CASSFGDKEQFF TGTGCCAGCAGTTTCGGGGACAAGGAGCAGTTCTTC
. 14 . TRBJ1-6 TRBV2 CASKGRSYNSPLHF TGTGCCAGCAAAGGCCGCTCCTATAATTCACCCCTCCACTTT
few 15 TRBD1 TRBJ1-2 TRBV6-1 CASSDMTGLGYGYTF TGTGCCAGCAGTGATATGACAGGGTTGGGCTATGGCTACACCTTC
few 13 . TRBJ2-1 TRBV10-3 CAIRPAEDNEQFF TGTGCCATCAGACCCGCCGAGGACAATGAGCAGTTCTTC
. 13 . TRBJ2-3 TRBV24-1 CATSDDGADTQYF TGTGCCACCAGTGATGACGGGGCAGATACGCAGTATTTT
many 16 . TRBJ1-1 TRBV7-8 CASSQLPGHLNTEAFF TGTGCCAGCAGCCAGCTGCCGGGACACTTAAACACTGAAGCTTTCTTT
few 10 . TRBJ1-1 TRBV10-2 CATGQPEAFF TGCGCCACCGGACAACCTGAGGCTTTCTTT